The 25 T cell receptor beta chains below were found in one sample sequenced in a study of blood T cells in healthy people across ages. Together with a sample-barcoded 5' primer, a J-beta primer mix was included in a second PCR lasting about 6 to 12 cycles. TCRdb used MiXCR to reprocess the 5' RACE reads, holding one entry per CDR3 protein. Found here are 700,000 to 800,000 distinct CDR3 sequences, about 42% of them singletons; the top ten hold less than 25%. Sequencing input: blood. The source is a woman in her sixties or seventies in good health.

The chain joins TRBV2 to TRBJ2-3, with D uncertain. Trimming shortened V by 8 bases and J by 5 bases, and 14 bases separated the two germline ends. Germline V gene lookup returns CDR1 SNHLY and CDR2 FYNNEI. The CDR3 spans 13 residues. CDR3 sequence (DNA): TGTGCCAGCCTGAGAAGGGCCGAAGATACGCAGTATTTT. It yields the protein CASLRRAEDTQYF.

A few counts support this clonotype. The V call is TRBV7-2, the J call TRBJ1-4; no firm D call. Germline CDR1 SGHTA, CDR2 FQGNSA. The V end lost 1 base, the J end lost 10 bases, and 7 bases lay between the germline ends. CDR3 length: 12 residues. The CDR3 DNA is TGTGCCAGCAGCTTAGGGGCAGCAAAACTGTTTTTT. This translates into CASSLGAAKLFF. The entire variable domain, with the rest obtained from reference TRBV7-2 and TRBJ1-4, is as follows: GAGVSQSPSNKVTEKGKDVELRCDPISGHTALYWYRQSLGQGLEFLIYFQGNSAPDKSGLPSDRFSAERTGGSVSTLTIQRTQQEDSAVYLCASSLGAAKLFFGSGTQLSVL.

This clonotype was seen a few times. The chain employs TRBV2 and TRBJ2-1; TRBD2 aligns across 7 bases. CDR1 and CDR2 from the germline V gene are SNHLY and FYNNEI. The CDR3 consists of 13 residues. V shed 6 bases, J shed 6 bases, and the junction held 5 bases outside the gene matches. The CDR3 coding sequence is TGTGCCAGCAGGGCTAGCGGACTCAATGAGCAGTTCTTC. Translated, it gives CASRASGLNEQFF.

The chain carries TRBV20-1 and TRBJ1-5, with TRBD1 identical over 8 bases. Trimming removed 6 bases from V and 3 bases from J; junction bases left unmatched: 10. Per the germline V gene, CDR1 is DFQATT and CDR2 is SNEGSKA (reference sequence). The CDR3 spans 15 residues. As DNA, the CDR3 is TGCAGTGCGGAAACAGGGGGTTCTAACAATCAGCCCCAGCATTTT. The encoded protein is CSAETGGSNNQPQHF.

The chain joins TRBV20-1 to TRBJ2-7; 9 nucleotides align to TRBD1. V trimming: 5 bases; J trimming: 3 bases; junction bases outside the gene matches: 2. The CDR3 length is 12 residues. Germline V gene sequence: CDR1 DFQATT, CDR2 SNEGSKA (reference sequence). The CDR3 nucleotides read TGCAGTGCTTGGGGACAGGGCTACGAGCAGTACTTC. Protein: CSAWGQGYEQYF.

This rearrangement joins TRBV18 to TRBJ2-3, with 7 bases lining up with TRBD1. J was trimmed by 4 bases and V by 4 bases; bases with no gene match: 5. This CDR3 has 14 residues. The germline V gene has CDR1 KGHSH and CDR2 LQKENI. This chain's CDR3 is CASSQTGPPDTQYF. The CDR3 nucleotides read TGTGCCAGCTCACAGACAGGGCCTCCAGATACGCAGTATTTT. The whole variable domain, remainder taken from reference TRBV18 and TRBJ2-3, is NAGVMQNPRHLVRRRGQEARLRCSPMKGHSHVYWYRQLPEEGLKFMVYLQKENIIDESGMPKERFSAEFPKEGPSILRIQQVVRGDSAAYFCASSQTGPPDTQYFGPGTRLTVL.

This clonotype was seen a handful of times. V usage is TRBV27 and J usage is TRBJ2-3, with 10 bases fitting TRBD1. V trimming: 7 bases; J trimming: 6 bases; junction bases outside the gene matches: 10. Germline assignment: CDR1 MNHEY and CDR2 SMNVEV (reference sequence). This CDR3 has 15 residues. The CDR3 here is CASTPGTGAFDTQYF. Here the CDR3 DNA reads TGTGCCAGCACCCCCGGGACAGGGGCCTTCGATACGCAGTATTTT.

The chain links TRBV6-1 to TRBJ2-1; 8 nucleotides agree with TRBD2. Per germline, CDR1 MNHNS and CDR2 SASEGT. There are 15 residues in the CDR3. The ends lost 6 bases at V and 7 bases at J; junction bases unmatched: 11. The DNA for the CDR3 is TGTGCCAGCAGGGCACCGGGAGGGGTGGCAAATGAGCAGTTCTTC. This gives the protein CASRAPGGVANEQFF.

V is TRBV7-2 and J is TRBJ1-5; the match to TRBD1 covers 9 bases. The germline V gene has CDR1 SGHTA and CDR2 FQGNSA. The V segment lost 1 base and the J segment 3 bases; nucleotides outside the gene matches: 4. CDR3 size: 16 residues. Written as DNA, the CDR3 is TGTGCCAGCAGCTTAGTCTGGACAGGGGCCAATCAGCCCCAGCATTTT. It specifies CASSLVWTGANQPQHF.

CDR3 nucleotides: TGTGCCACCAGCATAGACAGTACTAACTATGGCTACACCTTC. Translating it yields CATSIDSTNYGYTF. J is TRBJ1-2 and V is TRBV15, with D possibly being TRBD1 (5 bases). The CDR3 covers 14 residues. Germline V CDR1 and CDR2: LNHNV, YYDKDF (reference sequence). V was cut by 4 bases and J by 0 bases, with 9 bases left in between. Using reference TRBV15 and TRBJ1-2 for the parts outside the CDR3, the full variable domain is DAMVIQNPRYQVTQFGKPVTLSCSQTLNHNVMYWYQQKSSQAPKLLFHYYDKDFNNEADTPDNFQSRRPNTSFCFLDIRSPGLGDTAMYLCATSIDSTNYGYTFGSGTRLTVV.

This clonotype was seen a few times. The rearrangement links TRBV12-3 or TRBV12-4 to TRBJ2-3; D not resolved. CDR3 length: 12 residues. Trimming pared 6 bases from V and 5 bases from J, leaving 9 bases between. CDR3 sequence (DNA): TGTGCCAGCAGATTCGCCAAAGATACGCAGTATTTT. Its translation: CASRFAKDTQYF.

This clonotype was counted a few times. V gene TRBV25-1 combines with J gene TRBJ1-6; 8 positions agree with TRBD1. Trimming at V came to 6 bases and at J to 5 bases, leaving 15 bases not matched to a gene. CDR1 is MGHDK and CDR2 is SYGVNS in the germline V gene. The CDR3 is 18 amino acids. The DNA for the CDR3 is TGTGCCAGCAGCCAGATGCGCCCACTGACAGGGGATAATTCACCCCTCCACTTT. This gives the protein CASSQMRPLTGDNSPLHF.

A single count supports this clonotype. The genes are TRBV24-1 and TRBJ2-7; D gene unclear. The J call may be incorrect, as the DNA end agrees better with TRBJ2-5. The germline CDR1 and CDR2 sequences are KGHDR and SFDVKD. The CDR3 consists of 13 residues. The CDR3 spells CATSEWVGETQYF. The CDR3 DNA reads as TGTGCCACCAGTGAGTGGGTGGGAGAGACCCAGTACTTC.

In regard to this clonotype: One end of the junction fails to match germline, which may point to a read error. The V and J genes are TRBV12-3 or TRBV12-4 and TRBJ2-1, with TRBD1 matching 10 bases. This CDR3 has 15 amino acids. The CDR3 spells CAGSPGTGVIEEQFF. CDR3 nucleotide sequence: TGTGCCGGCAGTCCCGGGACAGGGGTCATAGAAGAGCAGTTCTTC.

V gene TRBV12-3 or TRBV12-4 combines with J gene TRBJ2-7, with 8 nucleotides matching TRBD1. Trimming took 6 bases from V and 0 from J; bases not matched to a gene: 4. The CDR3 is 14 residues long. The CDR3 reads CASSWDRSSYEQYF. The CDR3 bases are TGTGCCAGCAGCTGGGACAGGAGCTCCTACGAGCAGTACTTC.

The rearrangement links TRBV6-5 to TRBJ2-4; 9 positions agree with TRBD1. V shed 0 bases and J 13 bases; nucleotides not matched to a gene: 10. Germline V CDR1 and CDR2: MNHEY, SVGAGI. The CDR3 runs to 15 residues. The CDR3, as DNA: TGTGCCAGCAGTTACTCCGGGACAGGGCGGACGGAGCAGTACTTC. This gives the protein CASSYSGTGRTEQYF.

In this sample, this clonotype turned up a few times. V is TRBV24-1 and J is TRBJ2-7; TRBD1 is a possible D gene (6 bases). The germline V gene has CDR1 KGHDR and CDR2 SFDVKD. V lost 10 bases to trimming and J lost 7 bases, with 13 bases between them. The CDR3 totals 11 residues. The CDR3 coding sequence is TGTGCCACGGCGACAGGTGAAGAGCAGTACTTC. It translates to CATATGEEQYF.

This clonotype has a handful of counts. The chain employs TRBV28 and TRBJ2-7, with 10 positions matching TRBD1. Trimming removed 7 bases from V and 3 bases from J; junction bases left unmatched: 6. This CDR3 contains 14 residues. Germline-derived CDR1 and CDR2 are MDHEN and SYDVKM. The CDR3 region has the DNA TGTGCCAGCATCGCCGGGACAGGGGTCTACGAGCAGTACTTC. Its protein product is CASIAGTGVYEQYF.

The CDR3 here is CSARRGVSNQPQHF. CDR3 nucleotide sequence: TGCAGTGCTAGGCGGGGGGTCTCCAATCAGCCCCAGCATTTT. The V gene is TRBV20-1, the J gene TRBJ1-5, with D maybe TRBD1 (5 bases). This CDR3 comprises 14 residues. V lost 3 bases to trimming and J lost 3 bases, with 12 bases between them. Germline V gene sequence: CDR1 DFQATT, CDR2 SNEGSKA (reference sequence).

This clonotype showed up just a few times. The J gene is TRBJ2-5, the V gene TRBV24-1; the match to TRBD1 covers 10 bases. V trimming: 7 bases; J trimming: 1 base; junction bases outside the gene matches: 5. Germline V gene data show CDR1 as KGHDR and CDR2 as SFDVKD. The CDR3 extends over 15 amino acids. The CDR3 sequence is CATRGTGAGQETQYF. CDR3 sequence (DNA): TGTGCCACCAGGGGGACAGGGGCTGGCCAAGAGACCCAGTACTTC.

The DNA for the CDR3 is TGTGCCAGCAGCAGAGCTCGAAACCCCCACTACGAGCAGTACTTC. Its protein is CASSRARNPHYEQYF. The V call is TRBV12-3 or TRBV12-4, the J call TRBJ2-7; the D is unclear. The CDR3 covers 15 residues. Trimming took off 6 bases at V and 3 bases at J, with 18 bases between the two ends.

In its sample, this clonotype was seen many times. This rearrangement joins TRBV7-9 to TRBJ2-7; 7 nucleotides line up with TRBD2. The CDR3 contains 14 residues. The J segment lost 6 bases and the V segment lost 5 bases, leaving 10 bases of the junction unmatched. The germline CDR1 and CDR2 sequences are SEHNR and FQNEAQ (reference sequence). CDR3 protein: CASSTRGGSGEQYF. CDR3 nucleotides: TGTGCCAGCAGCACCCGCGGGGGTTCAGGCGAGCAGTACTTC.

V and J are TRBV2 and TRBJ2-1; D possibly uses TRBD1 or TRBD2 (5 bases each). Per germline, CDR1 SNHLY and CDR2 FYNNEI. Trimming removed 8 bases from V and 8 bases from J, with 13 bases in between. CDR3 length: 12 residues. CDR3 amino acids: CASEMVGDEQFF. CDR3 DNA: TGTGCCAGCGAGATGGTGGGGGATGAGCAGTTCTTC.

The chain carries TRBV5-6 and TRBJ2-7; TRBD1 matches at 7 bases. The length of the CDR3 is 14 residues. Germline loops: CDR1 SGHDT, CDR2 YYEEEE. V lost 2 bases to trimming and J lost 4 bases; unmatched junction nucleotides: 6. The CDR3 nucleotides are TGTGCCAGCAGCTTCGAGACAGGGTTATACGAGCAGTACTTC. It codes for CASSFETGLYEQYF.

CDR3 region: CASSLGSRRGEQFF. CDR3 in DNA: TGTGCCAGCAGTTTAGGTAGCCGACGCGGTGAGCAGTTCTTC. The chain recombines TRBV28 with TRBJ2-1; D is undetermined. The ends were cut back, 2 bases at V and 9 bases at J, with 14 bases in the middle. The CDR3 is 14 residues long. CDR1 and CDR2 (germline): MDHEN, SYDVKM.